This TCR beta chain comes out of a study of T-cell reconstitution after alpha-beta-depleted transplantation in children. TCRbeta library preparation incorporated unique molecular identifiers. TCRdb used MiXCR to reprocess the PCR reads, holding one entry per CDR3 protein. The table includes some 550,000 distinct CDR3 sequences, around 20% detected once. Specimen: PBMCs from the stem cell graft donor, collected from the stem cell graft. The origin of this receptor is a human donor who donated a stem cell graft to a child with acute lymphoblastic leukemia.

The CDR3 is CASSLGAVTSGESSDTQYF. The CDR3 DNA follows: TGTGCCAGCAGCTTAGGGGCGGTGACTAGCGGGGAATCCTCGGATACGCAGTATTTT. The chain uses TRBV7-9 and TRBJ2-3, with 11 bases aligning to TRBD2. Germline V CDR1 and CDR2: SEHNR, FQNEAQ (reference sequence). Trimming took 1 base from V and 6 from J; bases not matched to a gene: 15. The CDR3 spans 19 residues.